This T cell receptor beta chain stems from a study of T cell responses to AZD1222 COVID-19 vaccine. Sequenced by immunoSEQ multiplex PCR; TCRdb stores in-frame clones only, minus some. The repertoire has some 54,000 clones, around 92% of them found once; the top ten carry around 2%. Study-wide points: Donors were chiefly white British, with a greater number of females, and clonal diversity was perhaps underestimated. The span of vaccine-associated CD4 TCRs extended across spike, with dominance at 160-218 and 743-854.

Concerning this clone: Its antigen is undetermined.

This clonotype was sampled from an adult in good health. Sequencing used peripheral blood, obtained on day 0 of AZD1222 vaccination.

This CDR3 is CASSLSSAAGGDGYGYTF. Here the CDR3 DNA reads TGTGCCAGCAGTTTAAGCTCGGCCGCAGGGGGAGATGGCTATGGCTACACCTTC. The chain has TRBV28 and TRBJ1-2, with 7 bases that match TRBD1. The trim removed 2 bases at V and 4 bases at J, leaving 16 bases unmatched. The CDR3 consists of 18 residues. Per the germline V gene, CDR1 is MDHEN and CDR2 is SYDVKM.